This TCR beta chain originates from a study of T cell changes during pregnancy in multiple sclerosis (dated by TCRdb to the late 2010s). About the study as a whole: In women with multiple sclerosis, the researchers looked at how the T cell repertoire shifted as pregnancy progressed.

About this clone: The antigen this receptor binds is unknown. The input lacks base qualities; no much larger clone sits a single base away.

Sequences MNHEY (CDR1) and SMNVEV (CDR2) are obtained from the germline V gene (reference sequence). V lost 0 bases and J lost 1 base, and the count of bases not matched to a germline gene is 2. The CDR3 holds 15 amino acids from the cysteine to the phenylalanine. The only DNA kept is the CDR3, 45 bases in frame from the first base. Libraries were constructed by the immunoSEQ multiplex PCR assay. Held by TCRdb, this immuneACCESS table contains in-frame sequences only and omits some clones. Under half of the omission traces to an unresolved V gene where checked; the cause of the rest is unknown. This sample gives 50,000 or so clones in total; approximately 92% of them show up just once. Less than 0.25% of the sample is in the top ten clones.

The V gene is TRBV27 and the J gene is TRBJ2-7, with 8 middle bases fitting TRBD1. The sequenced sample was CD4+ T cells from peripheral blood mononuclear cells, obtained in the third trimester of pregnancy. This receptor was identified in a female donor with multiple sclerosis, enrolled in a pregnancy study. CDR3 protein: CASSLSWTGSYEQYF. The DNA reads as follows: TGTGCCAGCAGTTTATCTTGGACAGGGTCCTACGAGCAGTACTTC.